This is a list of T cell receptor beta chains from one sample in a study of identical twins. TCRdb reprocessed the 5' RACE reads via MiXCR and lists one record per CDR3 protein. The sample holds under 300,000 distinct CDR3 sequences, approximately 8.6% seen once. The sample was also linked to a second study, of yellow fever vaccine responses in identical twins.

The source material was CD8+ T cells sorted from blood. Source of these receptors: a young woman in good health. Each CDR3 is given with its conserved first and last residue. Fields, in order: clone size, V gene, J gene, D gene, CDR3 DNA, CDR3 protein. The D gene is left open where the match is weak. Clone size is not always given. Where it is, it says once, few, many or a class for expanded clones.

.,TRBV20-1,TRBJ2-2,.,TGCAGTGCTAGAGATCTGGGTACCGGGGAGCTGTTTTTT,CSARDLGTGELFF
.,TRBV2,TRBJ1-6,.,TGTGCCAGCAGGGGACCCGGGACGGGGAATTCACCCCTCCACTTT,CASRGPGTGNSPLHF
many,TRBV27,TRBJ1-1,TRBD1,TGTGCCAGCAGTGGGGGACAGGGTAGGGCTGAAGCTTTCTTT,CASSGGQGRAEAFF
many,TRBV12-3/TRBV12-4,TRBJ2-1,TRBD1,TGTGCCAGCAGTTCCTACAGGGGCGATGAGCAGTTCTTC,CASSSYRGDEQFF
many,TRBV6-2/TRBV6-3,TRBJ2-1,.,TGTGCCAGCAGTTCGGCGGATCGCTCCTACAATGAGCAGTTCTTC,CASSSADRSYNEQFF
.,TRBV12-3/TRBV12-4,TRBJ2-6,TRBD1,TGTACCAGCAGTTCCTCGACAGGGGTCCTCTCTGGGGCCAACGTCCTGACTTTC,CTSSSSTGVLSGANVLTF
many,TRBV29-1,TRBJ1-2,.,TGCAGCGTTGAGGGCCGGAACTATGGCTACACCTTC,CSVEGRNYGYTF
.,TRBV29-1,TRBJ1-3,.,TGCAGCGTTCAGGGACGGACTGTCCCCGTGGGTCAGAGAAACACCATATATTTT,CSVQGRTVPVGQRNTIYF
.,TRBV7-8,TRBJ2-3,.,TGTGCCAGCAGCTTACTCGTGACTAGCACAGATACGCAGTATTTT,CASSLLVTSTDTQYF
many,TRBV20-1,TRBJ2-7,.,TGCAGTGCTAGTGTTCCCACAGTCGGCTACGAGCAGTACTTC,CSASVPTVGYEQYF
few,TRBV7-7,TRBJ2-1,.,TGTGCTAGCAGCCCCCCGGAGGGCAATGAGCAGTTCTTC,CASSPPEGNEQFF
many,TRBV20-1,TRBJ2-3,TRBD2,TGCAGTGCTAGATTACTAGCGGGGGAAACAGATACGCAGTATTTT,CSARLLAGETDTQYF
many,TRBV12-3/TRBV12-4,TRBJ2-3,.,TGTGCCAGCAGATCGGCGCTAGTTACGTCAGATACGCAGTATTTT,CASRSALVTSDTQYF
.,TRBV27,TRBJ2-3,TRBD2,TGTGCCAGCAGTCTAGCGGGGGGGCGACTCCACACAGATACGCAGTATTTT,CASSLAGGRLHTDTQYF
many,TRBV21-1,TRBJ2-3,.,TGTGCCAGCAGCCACCGAGAGAGACCCACAGATACGCAGTATTTT,CASSHRERPTDTQYF
once,TRBV2,TRBJ2-1,TRBD1,TGTGCCAGCAGTGAGTTGGTTGGGGACAGTTTCTACAATGAGCAGTTCTTC,CASSELVGDSFYNEQFF